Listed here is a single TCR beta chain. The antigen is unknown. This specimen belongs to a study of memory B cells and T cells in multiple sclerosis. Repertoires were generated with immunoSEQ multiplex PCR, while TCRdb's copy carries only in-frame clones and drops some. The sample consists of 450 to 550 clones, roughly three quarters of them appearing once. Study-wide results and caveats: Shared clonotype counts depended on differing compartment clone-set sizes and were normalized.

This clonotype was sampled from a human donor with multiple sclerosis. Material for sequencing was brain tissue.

The CDR3 DNA is TGTGCCAGCAGCCAAGTTCCGGGGGGGATAGGAACCCAGTACTTC. It encodes CASSQVPGGIGTQYF. The chain uses TRBV14 and TRBJ2-5, with 8 bases matching TRBD2. Trimming cost V 1 base and J 8 bases; bases outside gene matches: 9. Germline CDR1 reads SGHDN; CDR2 reads FVKESK. The CDR3 has 15 amino acids.